This entry lists 24 T cell receptor beta chains sequenced from one sample in a study of T cells in localized non-small cell lung cancer. Using immunoSEQ multiplex PCR, the repertoire was profiled, and TCRdb retains in-frame clones only, with some absent. The table records fewer than 25,000 clones, about nine tenths of them present only once. The specimen comprised peripheral blood, sampled before any cancer treatment. All receptors come from a woman aged 35-75 years with stage I lung adenocarcinoma.

The chain has TRBV7-8 and TRBJ2-5; 8 bases agree with TRBD1. The V and J ends lost 5 bases and 5 bases, in that order; junction bases with no gene match: 13. Germline V gene data show CDR1 as SGHVS and CDR2 as FQNEAQ. The CDR3 sequence is 16 residues long. CDR3 in amino acids: CASSVTLKQGVETQYF. In nucleotides, the CDR3 is TGTGCCAGCAGCGTGACATTGAAACAGGGGGTTGAGACCCAGTACTTC. Combining the CDR3 with reference TRBV7-8 and TRBJ2-5 gives the whole variable domain GAGVSQSPRYKVAKRGQDVALRCDPISGHVSLFWYQQALGQGPEFLTYFQNEAQLDKSGLPSDRFFAERPEGSVSTLKIQRTQQEDSAVYLCASSVTLKQGVETQYFGPGTRLLVL.

The chain recombines TRBV7-2 with TRBJ2-7, with a tentative D call TRBD1 (6 bases). Germline V gene lookup returns CDR1 SGHTA and CDR2 FQGNSA. The CDR3 runs to 12 residues. V lost 4 bases and J lost 5, with 9 bases in between. The CDR3 sequence is CASSYGTNEQYF. Written as DNA, the CDR3 is TGTGCCAGCAGCTACGGGACAAACGAGCAGTACTTC.

The chain couples TRBV6-4 to TRBJ1-2; D perhaps matches TRBD1 (5 bases). CDR3 length: 19 amino acids. Looked up from germline, CDR1 is MRHNA and CDR2 is SNTAGT. V was shortened by 3 bases and J by 2 bases, with 25 bases between the two germline ends. CDR3: CASSERFLDTDPPNYGYTF. Written as DNA, the CDR3 is TGTGCCAGCAGTGAGCGGTTTTTGGACACCGATCCCCCCAACTATGGCTACACCTTC.

The chain links TRBV29-1 to TRBJ2-1; D gene uncertain. Germline CDR1 SQVTM, CDR2 ANQGSEA. V lost 4 bases, J lost 0 bases, and 10 bases lay in between. The CDR3 is made up of 14 amino acids. CDR3 residues: CSVGSPRSYNEQFF. CDR3 sequence (DNA): TGCAGCGTTGGGTCCCCCCGCTCCTACAATGAGCAGTTCTTC.

The genes are TRBV9 and TRBJ2-1; no clear D. The CDR3 consists of 13 residues. Germline-derived CDR1 and CDR2 are SGDLS and YYNGEE. V gave up 0 bases and J gave up 5 bases, with 6 bases separating them. In DNA form, the CDR3 reads TGTGCCAGCAGCGTAGCTGGTAACAATGAGCAGTTCTTC. It encodes CASSVAGNNEQFF.

Only a few counts were recorded for this clone. The chain has TRBV7-8 and TRBJ1-1; no clear D gene. V was pared by 2 bases and J by 1 base, with 8 bases between. Germline CDR1 reads SGHVS; CDR2 reads FQNEAQ. The CDR3 has 14 amino acids. The CDR3 is CASSLKLGNTEAFF. The CDR3 DNA is TGTGCCAGCAGCTTAAAGTTAGGGAACACTGAAGCTTTCTTT.

The chain has TRBV19 and TRBJ2-2; D possibly corresponds to TRBD2 (5 bases). The CDR3 extends over 15 amino acids. CDR1 and CDR2 from the germline V gene are LNHDA and SQIVND (reference sequence). Trimming shortened V by 5 bases and J by 6 bases, and 16 bases separated the two germline ends. The CDR3 protein is CASSEGARSPGELFF. The DNA for the CDR3 is TGTGCCAGTAGTGAGGGAGCGAGGAGTCCCGGGGAGCTGTTTTTT.

The gene calls are TRBV4-1 and TRBJ2-1; D is perhaps TRBD2 (6 bases). V was clipped by 0 bases and J by 3 bases, with 15 bases between them. CDR1 MGHRA and CDR2 YSYEKL come from the germline V gene. The CDR3 is made up of 17 amino acids. The CDR3 DNA reads TGCGCCAGCAGCCAAGATAGGGGACTTGTCCTCTACAATGAGCAGTTCTTC. Its translation is CASSQDRGLVLYNEQFF.

This chain connects TRBV5-8 to TRBJ1-3; D gene unclear. The CDR3 is 12 amino acids. Trimming took 2 bases from V and 7 from J, leaving 7 bases between them. Per the germline V gene, CDR1 is SGHTS and CDR2 is YDEGEE. The CDR3 sequence is CASSFGWNTIYF. CDR3 nucleotide sequence: TGTGCCAGCAGCTTCGGATGGAACACCATATATTTT.

Remarks on this clone: Distinct nucleotide sequences in the sample also encode this CDR3. The gene calls are TRBV4-3 and TRBJ1-3; TRBD1 matches 9 bases. This CDR3 comprises 14 residues. Germline trimming cut 6 bases from V and 4 bases from J; bases unmatched to any gene: 4. Germline lookup yields CDR1 LGHNA and CDR2 YSLEER. The CDR3 is CASRPGTGGNTIYF. CDR3 sequence (DNA): TGCGCCAGCAGACCAGGGACAGGGGGAAACACCATATATTTT.

The chain joins TRBV2 to TRBJ2-5; TRBD1 agrees at 7 bases. The CDR3 contains 14 residues. V shed 8 bases and J 5 bases; nucleotides not matched to a gene: 11. CDR1 is SNHLY, CDR2 FYNNEI, per germline. CDR3 loop: CASLEGGQGETQYF. In DNA, the CDR3 is TGTGCCAGCCTTGAAGGGGGCCAAGGGGAGACCCAGTACTTC.

This clone was detected only once. The chain recombines TRBV7-9 with TRBJ1-1, with a tentative D call TRBD1 (5 bases). CDR3 size: 13 residues. CDR1 SEHNR and CDR2 FQNEAQ come from the germline V gene (reference sequence). The germline V and J ends were trimmed by 3 bases and 4 bases, with 9 bases remaining between them. The CDR3 sequence: CASSFQGSTEAFF. Here the CDR3 DNA reads TGTGCCAGCAGCTTCCAGGGCAGCACTGAAGCTTTCTTT.

The gene calls are TRBV2 and TRBJ1-5; D is perhaps TRBD1 (5 bases). Trimming took 5 bases from V and 6 from J, leaving 14 bases between them. Germline assignment: CDR1 SNHLY and CDR2 FYNNEI. This CDR3 comprises 14 residues. In DNA form, the CDR3 reads TGTGCCAGCAGTACCGGGACCGGTCGTCAGCCCCAGCATTTT. Protein: CASSTGTGRQPQHF.

The chain carries TRBV15 and TRBJ2-1; D is possibly TRBD2 (6 bases). V shed 5 bases and J shed 7 bases, with 12 bases lying between them. The CDR3 is 13 residues long. Germline V gives CDR1 LNHNV, CDR2 YYDKDF (reference sequence). The CDR3: CATSPDYRNEQFF. CDR3 sequence (DNA): TGTGCCACCAGCCCGGACTACCGTAATGAGCAGTTCTTC.

The chain joins TRBV5-5 to TRBJ2-7; the match to TRBD1 covers 9 bases. Germline loops: CDR1 SGHKS, CDR2 YYEKEE (reference sequence). The CDR3 covers 15 residues. V dropped 5 bases and J dropped 2; count of bases not matched to a gene: 8. Written as DNA, the CDR3 is TGTGCCAGCAGTTACGGACAGGGGAACACCTACGAGCAGTACTTC. This encodes CASSYGQGNTYEQYF.

The V and J genes are TRBV6-5 and TRBJ1-5; 9 bases match TRBD1. The length of the CDR3 is 15 residues. CDR1 MNHEY and CDR2 SVGAGI come from the germline V gene. The V gene end was trimmed by 5 bases and the J gene end by 2 bases; junction bases not matched to a gene: 4. CDR3 loop: CASSRWDRGNQPQHF. The CDR3 nucleotides are TGTGCCAGCAGTCGATGGGACAGGGGCAATCAGCCCCAGCATTTT.

This clone showed up just once. The rearrangement joins TRBV7-3 to TRBJ1-2, with a tentative D call TRBD1 (5 bases). The CDR3 loop spans 13 amino acids. CDR1 is SGHTA and CDR2 is FQGTGA in the germline V gene. V lost 5 bases and J 6 bases, leaving 13 bases between the germline ends. The CDR3 sequence: CASSPTGLDGYTF. In nucleotides, the CDR3 is TGTGCCAGCAGCCCCACGGGACTGGATGGCTACACCTTC.

This chain joins TRBV18 and TRBJ1-2; no firm D call. Trimming removed 3 bases from V and 2 bases from J, with 7 bases in between. The germline V gene encodes CDR1 KGHSH and CDR2 LQKENI. This CDR3 has 13 amino acids. In DNA, the CDR3 is TGTGCCAGCTCACCGGACGGAAACTATGGCTACACCTTC. Encoded protein: CASSPDGNYGYTF.

This chain joins TRBV7-3 and TRBJ2-1; 8 positions agree with TRBD2. Germline CDR1 is SGHTA and CDR2 is FQGTGA. V lost 5 bases, J lost 3 bases, and 6 bases stayed unmatched. The CDR3 runs 15 residues. The CDR3 spells CASSPTAGGYNEQFF. CDR3 DNA sequence: TGTGCCAGCAGCCCCACGGCGGGGGGCTACAATGAGCAGTTCTTC.

This chain links TRBV7-9 with TRBJ1-2; D gene uncertain. CDR3 size: 13 residues. CDR1 is SEHNR, CDR2 FQNEAQ, per germline (reference sequence). V lost 5 bases, J lost 8 bases, and 15 bases lay in between. This CDR3 is CASSDHYGLGYTF. CDR3 DNA: TGTGCCAGCAGCGATCATTATGGGTTGGGCTACACCTTC.

The chain has TRBV2 and TRBJ1-5, with D tentatively TRBD1 (6 bases). V shed 4 bases and J shed 9 bases, with 13 bases lying between them. The CDR3 has 13 residues. CDR1 and CDR2 (germline): SNHLY, FYNNEI. This CDR3 is CASSAPGARPQHF. In DNA form, the CDR3 reads TGTGCCAGCAGTGCGCCGGGGGCGCGGCCCCAGCATTTT. Full variable domain (outside the CDR3, taken from reference TRBV2 and TRBJ1-5): EPEVTQTPSHQVTQMGQEVILRCVPISNHLYFYWYRQILGQKVEFLVSFYNNEISEKSEIFDDQFSVERPDGSNFTLKIRSTKLEDSAMYFCASSAPGARPQHFGDGTRLSIL.

This sequence joins TRBV5-4 and TRBJ2-5; 9 bases line up with TRBD1. The CDR3 totals 16 residues. The junction had 7 bases not matched to a gene; V was cut back by 3 bases and J by 1 base. The V gene's germline CDR1 is SGHNT and CDR2 YYREEE (reference sequence). The CDR3 region has the DNA TGTGCCAGCAGCTCGGGCGCGACAGGGGGCCAAGAGACCCAGTACTTC. It is translated as CASSSGATGGQETQYF. Based on the CDR3 plus reference TRBV5-4 and TRBJ2-5, the full variable domain is ETGVTQSPTHLIKTRGQQVTLRCSSQSGHNTVSWYQQALGQGPQFIFQYYREEENGRGNFPPRFSGLQFPNYSSELNVNALELDDSALYLCASSSGATGGQETQYFGPGTRLLVL.

The rearrangement uses TRBV28 and TRBJ1-2; 7 positions agree with TRBD1. The V segment lost 6 bases and the J segment 2 bases; nucleotides outside the gene matches: 6. Per germline, CDR1 MDHEN and CDR2 SYDVKM. The CDR3 is made up of 14 amino acids. CDR3 DNA: TGTGCCAGCAGCTCACCGGGACAGAACTATGGCTACACCTTC. Translating gives CASSSPGQNYGYTF.

The V gene is TRBV5-6, the J gene TRBJ1-1, with 9 positions matching TRBD1. The CDR3 is 15 residues long. After removal of 4 bases from V and 3 bases from J, the junction contained 7 bases not matched to a gene. CDR1 and CDR2 (germline): SGHDT, YYEEEE. The CDR3 DNA follows: TGTGCCAGCAGCATAGGGGACAGGGTCCACACTGAAGCTTTCTTT. This encodes CASSIGDRVHTEAFF.